These 13 T cell receptor beta chains were all obtained from the same sample, sequenced in a study of blood T cells in healthy people across ages. The use of a sample-barcoded 5' primer and a J-beta primer mix characterized a second PCR of about 7 to 12 cycles. TCRdb itself ran the 5' RACE reads through MiXCR, one entry per CDR3 protein. The sample contains 700,000 or so distinct CDR3 sequences, roughly 43% of which appear only once. Sequences were obtained from blood. The receptor source for this set is a man older than 75 in good health.

This clonotype occurred a few times. V usage is TRBV10-3 and J usage is TRBJ2-3; D gene uncertain. This CDR3 contains 16 residues. Trimming took 2 bases from V and 0 from J, leaving 12 bases between them. Germline assignment: CDR1 ENHRY and CDR2 SYGVKD. The DNA for the CDR3 is TGTGCCATCAGTGAGGTGTTGAGCCTTAGCACAGATACGCAGTATTTT. It codes for CAISEVLSLSTDTQYF.

A word on this clonotype: A junction boundary mismatches the germline segment, possibly from a read error. The chain is built from TRBV5-6 and TRBJ1-5; D unclear. Germline V gene data show CDR1 as SGHDT and CDR2 as YYEEEE. The CDR3 totals 15 residues. DNA for the CDR3: TGTGCCAGCAGCTTGCGGGGATCTAGCTATCAGCCCCAGCATTTT. Translated: CASSLRGSSYQPQHF.

The chain combines TRBV14 with TRBJ1-1, with unresolved D. V was shortened by 0 bases and J by 0 bases, with 11 bases between the two germline ends. This CDR3 has 16 amino acids. Germline CDR1 is SGHDN and CDR2 is FVKESK. The CDR3 protein is CASSQETWIMNTEAFF. In DNA form, the CDR3 reads TGTGCCAGCAGCCAAGAAACTTGGATTATGAACACTGAAGCTTTCTTT.

V usage is TRBV7-9 and J usage is TRBJ2-1; D not certain. The germline gives CDR1 SEHNR, CDR2 FQNEAQ (reference sequence). With 3 bases removed from V and 1 base from J, the gap between germline ends came to 10 bases. The CDR3 runs 15 residues. The CDR3 DNA is TGTGCCAGCAGCTTGCTAGTCCCATCCTACAATGAGCAGTTCTTC. It is translated as CASSLLVPSYNEQFF.

The chain is built from TRBV5-1 and TRBJ1-2; no reliable D call. The CDR3 is 13 residues long. The germline gives CDR1 SGHRS, CDR2 YFSETQ. V gave up 4 bases and J gave up 3 bases, with 10 bases separating them. Here the CDR3 reads CASSPEADYGYTF. The CDR3 DNA reads TGCGCCAGCAGCCCAGAGGCGGACTATGGCTACACCTTC.

This sequence joins TRBV29-1 and TRBJ1-1; the D gene is possibly TRBD1 (5 bases). This CDR3 region has 12 residues. V was shortened by 5 bases and J by 4 bases, with 11 bases between the two germline ends. Germline CDR1 and CDR2: SQVTM and ANQGSEA. The CDR3 coding sequence is TGCAGCGTTACTGATGGGACCACTGAAGCTTTCTTT. This gives the protein CSVTDGTTEAFF.

J is TRBJ2-1 and V is TRBV7-2; 7 positions agree with TRBD2. CDR1 is SGHTA and CDR2 is FQGNSA in the germline V gene. The CDR3 is made up of 17 amino acids. J lost 0 bases, V lost 1 base, and 6 bases had no gene match. CDR3 loop: CASSLVASGSSYNEQFF. The CDR3 nucleotides read TGTGCCAGCAGCTTAGTGGCTAGCGGAAGCTCCTACAATGAGCAGTTCTTC.

The chain combines TRBV5-1 with TRBJ2-1; no reliable D call. V lost 3 bases and J 6 bases, leaving 10 bases between the germline ends. Germline lookup yields CDR1 SGHRS and CDR2 YFSETQ. The CDR3 runs 13 residues. The CDR3 protein is CASSSYGLNEQFF. The DNA for the CDR3 is TGCGCCAGCAGCTCTTATGGGCTCAATGAGCAGTTCTTC.

V and J are TRBV7-2 and TRBJ2-6; possible D gene TRBD1, 5 bases. Germline values: CDR1 SGHTA, CDR2 FQGNSA. The CDR3 has 19 amino acids. The V end lost 2 bases, the J end lost 0 bases, and 17 bases lay between the germline ends. This CDR3 reads CASSLRAQGGPSGANVLTF. The CDR3 DNA reads as TGTGCCAGCAGCTTAAGGGCGCAGGGTGGGCCCTCTGGGGCCAACGTCCTGACTTTC.

The chain couples TRBV20-1 to TRBJ2-6; 8 bases line up with TRBD2. Losses at the gene ends were 1 base for V and 1 base for J; bases not matched to a gene: 9. Per the germline V gene, CDR1 is DFQATT and CDR2 is SNEGSKA (reference sequence). The CDR3 totals 18 residues. CDR3 sequence: CSARGGGLVSSGANVLTF. As DNA, the CDR3 is TGCAGTGCTAGAGGGGGGGGACTAGTAAGTTCTGGGGCCAACGTCCTGACTTTC.

V and J are TRBV6-4 and TRBJ1-1, with unresolved D. The CDR3 loop spans 13 amino acids. Trimming shortened V by 6 bases and J by 0 bases, and 8 bases separated the two germline ends. Germline V lookup: CDR1 MRHNA, CDR2 SNTAGT. CDR3 sequence (DNA): TGTGCCAGCAGGTTGGATATGAACACTGAAGCTTTCTTT. Protein: CASRLDMNTEAFF.

This chain uses TRBV24-1 with TRBJ2-7, with D perhaps TRBD1 or TRBD2 (5 bases each). The CDR3 has 14 residues. CDR1 and CDR2 (germline): KGHDR, SFDVKD. V lost 5 bases and J 5 bases, leaving 15 bases between the germline ends. CDR3 loop: CATSALGAKNEQYF. In DNA form, the CDR3 reads TGTGCCACCAGTGCCCTCGGGGCTAAAAACGAGCAGTACTTC.

This clonotype was seen a few times. V usage is TRBV7-9 and J usage is TRBJ2-7, with 10 positions matching TRBD2. The end of the DNA is better explained by TRBJ2-5, so the J call may be wrong. From germline, CDR1 is SEHNR and CDR2 FQNEAQ (reference sequence). The CDR3 has 19 residues. Here the CDR3 reads CASRNGDILAGESSGTQYF. Written as DNA, the CDR3 is TGTGCCAGCAGGAATGGAGACATCCTAGCGGGGGAGAGCTCAGGGACCCAGTACTTC.